These 27 T cell receptor beta chains were all obtained from the same sample, sequenced in a study of blood T cell repertoires in COVID-19 (dated by TCRdb to 2019 to 2021). Preparation of the library involved the immunoSEQ multiplex PCR assay. TCRdb limited this immuneACCESS table to in-frame rearrangements with V and J called. A share of clones is missing; checked studies link under half to unresolved V genes, and the rest is unexplained. Recorded for this sample are 300,000 or so clones; 86% of them occurred a single time. The top ten clonotypes cover around 1.6% of the sample. Sequences were obtained from peripheral blood. These receptors came from a woman aged 50 to 60 with acute or convalescent COVID-19.

CDR3 residues: CASSLGLLSYEQYF. For the CDR3, the DNA is TGTGCCAGTAGCTTGGGACTACTCTCCTACGAGCAGTACTTC. The V gene is TRBV19, the J gene TRBJ2-7; 7 bases agree with TRBD2. There are 14 residues in the CDR3. Unmatched junction bases numbered 5, after V lost 6 bases and J lost 0 bases. Germline V gene sequence: CDR1 LNHDA, CDR2 SQIVND (reference sequence).

In DNA form, the CDR3 reads TGTGCCAGCAGCTTAGGTACACTAGATAACTATGGCTACACCTTC. It specifies CASSLGTLDNYGYTF. This chain connects TRBV7-3 to TRBJ1-2, with D unresolved. Between the trimmed V and J ends, which lost 2 bases and 1 base, there was a span of 11 bases. The CDR3 runs to 15 residues. Germline V gene lookup returns CDR1 SGHTA and CDR2 FQGTGA.

CDR3 loop: CASSYGLDYEQYF. CDR3 DNA: TGTGCCAGCAGCTACGGACTGGACTACGAGCAGTACTTC. This chain links TRBV5-4 with TRBJ2-7, with TRBD2 as a possible D gene (5 bases). Deletions cut 3 bases from V and 3 bases from J, with 10 bases between. This CDR3 spans 13 amino acids. Germline assignment: CDR1 SGHNT and CDR2 YYREEE (reference sequence).

The V gene is TRBV10-3, the J gene TRBJ2-3, with D perhaps matching TRBD1 (7 bases). Trimming stripped 8 bases from V and 1 base from J, with 16 bases between. The V gene's germline CDR1 is ENHRY and CDR2 SYGVKD. This CDR3 comprises 15 residues. CDR3 nucleotide sequence: TGTGCCATCGGCGGACAGGAGGGGGGCACAGATACGCAGTATTTT. It yields the protein CAIGGQEGGTDTQYF.

The rearrangement uses TRBV19 and TRBJ1-2, with D perhaps matching TRBD1 (6 bases). Germline V CDR1 and CDR2: LNHDA, SQIVND (reference sequence). The V gene lost 7 bases and the J gene lost 1 base, with 28 bases spanning the gap. The CDR3 totals 19 residues. CDR3 nucleotide sequence: TGTGCCAGTACTCCGGGGGGCCTCGGGAGAGCAGTAGATAACTATGGCTACACCTTC. Translating it yields CASTPGGLGRAVDNYGYTF.

The chain carries TRBV2 and TRBJ2-5, with a tentative D call TRBD2 (7 bases). CDR1 and CDR2 (germline): SNHLY, FYNNEI. The CDR3 is 15 amino acids. V lost 5 bases to trimming and J lost 4 bases, with 17 bases between them. CDR3 loop: CASSRLGGVGETQYF. CDR3 coding DNA: TGTGCCAGCAGTCGACTAGGGGGGGTCGGAGAGACCCAGTACTTC.

The V and J genes are TRBV3-1 (or the pseudogene TRBV3-2) and TRBJ1-2; TRBD1 matches at 7 bases. This CDR3 is 15 amino acids long. Germline CDR1 and CDR2: LGHDT and YNNKEL (reference sequence). V lost 3 bases and J lost 10; bases outside the gene matches: 14. The CDR3 sequence is CASSQGQILTSFYTF. CDR3 coding DNA: TGTGCCAGCAGCCAGGGACAGATACTTACTTCGTTCTACACCTTC.

This chain uses TRBV14 with TRBJ1-1; D call uncertain. The CDR3 consists of 14 residues. Trimming stripped 2 bases from V and 7 bases from J, with 14 bases between. Per the germline V gene, CDR1 is SGHDN and CDR2 is FVKESK. CDR3 in DNA: TGTGCCAGCAGCCAACTCGGGGTAGATGGTGAAGCTTTCTTT. Translating gives CASSQLGVDGEAFF.

The chain employs TRBV11-2 and TRBJ2-3, with D maybe TRBD2 (5 bases). CDR1 SGHAT and CDR2 FQNNGV come from the germline V gene. V was clipped by 5 bases and J by 2 bases, with 14 bases between them. The CDR3 extends over 15 amino acids. The CDR3 DNA follows: TGTGCCAGCAGCGGTCCCCGAGGGTACACAGATACGCAGTATTTT. Amino acids: CASSGPRGYTDTQYF.

The genes are TRBV30 and TRBJ1-6; D might be TRBD1 (6 bases). CDR1 is GTSNPN, CDR2 SVGIG, per germline (reference sequence). The germline V and J ends were trimmed by 3 bases and 9 bases, with 18 bases remaining between them. The CDR3 totals 15 residues. DNA for the CDR3: TGTGCCTGGAGGTGGCAGGGCAGAGGGGGTTCACCCCTCCACTTT. Encoded protein: CAWRWQGRGGSPLHF.

CDR3 nucleotides: TGTGCCAGCAGCTTATTCGCGGGAACCCGTACGCAGTATTTT. Protein product: CASSLFAGTRTQYF. The chain joins TRBV7-3 to TRBJ2-3; a possible D gene is TRBD2 (6 bases). This CDR3 has 14 residues. The germline V gene has CDR1 SGHTA and CDR2 FQGTGA. Trimming took off 2 bases at V and 8 bases at J, with 14 bases between the two ends.

The J gene is TRBJ1-6, the V gene TRBV9; D unclear. The CDR3 is 15 residues long. CDR1 SGDLS and CDR2 YYNGEE come from the germline V gene. V lost 7 bases to trimming and J lost 6 bases, with 17 bases between them. The chain's CDR3 is CASGPVWEGNSPLHF. The CDR3, as DNA: TGTGCCAGCGGTCCAGTCTGGGAGGGTAATTCACCCCTCCACTTT.

This clone was found once. The chain links TRBV7-3 to TRBJ2-1; TRBD1 is a possible D gene (6 bases). Germline CDR1 and CDR2: SGHTA and FQGTGA. The CDR3 extends over 14 amino acids. The ends were cut back, 0 bases at V and 12 bases at J, with 15 bases in the middle. The CDR3 sequence is CASSLTTLGAGQFF. The CDR3 DNA is TGTGCCAGCAGCTTAACAACGTTGGGGGCGGGGCAGTTCTTC.

This clone was counted a single time. The rearrangement links TRBV6-5 to TRBJ2-2, with a possible D match to TRBD2 (6 bases). CDR3 size: 14 residues. Germline-derived CDR1 and CDR2 are MNHEY and SVGAGI. V was shortened by 4 bases and J by 3 bases, with 9 bases between the two germline ends. CDR3 loop: CASSLAGYTGELFF. The CDR3 DNA reads TGTGCCAGCAGTTTGGCGGGGTACACCGGGGAGCTGTTTTTT.

The chain is built from TRBV28 and TRBJ2-7; a possible D gene is TRBD2 (5 bases). CDR1 is MDHEN, CDR2 SYDVKM, per germline. V lost 8 bases and J 9 bases, leaving 14 bases between the germline ends. The CDR3 sequence is 11 residues long. The CDR3 is CASGVGDRQYF. CDR3 bases: TGTGCCAGCGGGGTCGGGGATCGGCAGTACTTC.

The chain has TRBV5-1 and TRBJ2-5; 8 bases align to TRBD1. The junction had 4 bases not matched to a gene; V was cut back by 0 bases and J by 3 bases. This CDR3 spans 15 amino acids. The germline V gene has CDR1 SGHRS and CDR2 YFSETQ. This CDR3 is CASSLAGTGEETQYF. The CDR3 DNA reads TGCGCCAGCAGCTTGGCCGGGACAGGAGAAGAGACCCAGTACTTC.

V is TRBV5-4 and J is TRBJ2-2; 9 bases are shared with TRBD2. Germline CDR1 is SGHNT and CDR2 is YYREEE (reference sequence). With 4 bases clipped from V and 5 bases from J, the junction kept 6 bases outside the gene matches. The CDR3 sequence is 15 residues long. The CDR3 sequence is CASSKGTSKTGELFF. In DNA, the CDR3 is TGTGCCAGCAGCAAGGGGACTAGCAAGACCGGGGAGCTGTTTTTT. Supplemented by reference TRBV5-4 and TRBJ2-2, the full variable domain reads ETGVTQSPTHLIKTRGQQVTLRCSSQSGHNTVSWYQQALGQGPQFIFQYYREEENGRGNFPPRFSGLQFPNYSSELNVNALELDDSALYLCASSKGTSKTGELFFGEGSRLTVL.

The sample holds a few counts of this clone. The chain carries TRBV6-2 or TRBV6-3 and TRBJ2-1; 12 bases line up with TRBD2. The CDR3 has 16 residues. The V segment lost 6 bases and the J segment 6 bases; nucleotides outside the gene matches: 9. Germline V gives CDR1 MNHEY, CDR2 SVGEGT. In nucleotides, the CDR3 is TGTGCCAGCAGCCCAACTCTAGCGGGAGGGCGCAATGAGCAGTTCTTC. Encoded protein: CASSPTLAGGRNEQFF.

The chain combines TRBV28 with TRBJ1-2, with D possibly matching TRBD1 (5 bases). The CDR3 runs to 17 residues. The V end was cut by 5 bases, the J end by 8 bases, with 27 bases between. CDR1 is MDHEN and CDR2 is SYDVKM in the germline V gene. The DNA for the CDR3 is TGTGCCAGCAGTCCTGGGGGGTCAGCCACTCAGGGTTACGGCTACACCTTC. Protein product: CASSPGGSATQGYGYTF.

This clone was found once. V is TRBV7-3 and J is TRBJ2-5; possible D gene TRBD1, 6 bases. The germline V and J ends were trimmed by 3 bases and 2 bases, with 10 bases remaining between them. The CDR3 is made up of 14 amino acids. In germline, CDR1 is SGHTA, CDR2 FQGTGA. In DNA, the CDR3 is TGTGCCAGCAGCTTTGGGGGCGTACAAGAGACCCAGTACTTC. It is translated as CASSFGGVQETQYF.

This CDR3 is CSVILWTGLSNEQFF. The CDR3 region has the DNA TGCAGCGTGATATTGTGGACAGGGTTGAGTAATGAGCAGTTCTTC. The V and J genes are TRBV29-1 and TRBJ2-1; 8 nucleotides match TRBD1. CDR1 is SQVTM and CDR2 is ANQGSEA in the germline V gene. The CDR3 has 15 residues. The V and J ends lost 6 bases and 7 bases, in that order; junction bases with no gene match: 14.

The chain joins TRBV28 to TRBJ2-1; the match to TRBD2 covers 10 bases. Germline-derived CDR1 and CDR2 are MDHEN and SYDVKM. Losses at the gene ends were 4 bases for V and 1 base for J; bases not matched to a gene: 7. The CDR3 spans 17 residues. Here the CDR3 reads CASSYQGTSASYNEQFF. The CDR3 DNA reads as TGTGCCAGCAGTTACCAGGGGACTAGCGCTTCCTACAATGAGCAGTTCTTC.

This clone was counted a few times. The chain has TRBV2 and TRBJ2-4, with D tentatively TRBD2 (5 bases). The CDR3 extends over 14 amino acids. Per the germline V gene, CDR1 is SNHLY and CDR2 is FYNNEI. Trimming shortened V by 6 bases and J by 4 bases, and 13 bases separated the two germline ends. CDR3 sequence: CASRGPGGKNIQYF. The CDR3 nucleotides are TGTGCCAGCAGGGGTCCTGGAGGAAAAAACATTCAGTACTTC. The variable domain in full, completed from reference TRBV2 and TRBJ2-4, reads EPEVTQTPSHQVTQMGQEVILRCVPISNHLYFYWYRQILGQKVEFLVSFYNNEISEKSEIFDDQFSVERPDGSNFTLKIRSTKLEDSAMYFCASRGPGGKNIQYFGAGTRLSVL.

The chain recombines TRBV27 with TRBJ2-7, with 11 bases identical to TRBD1. CDR1 MNHEY and CDR2 SMNVEV come from the germline V gene (reference sequence). V was pared by 5 bases and J by 6 bases, with 6 bases of the junction left unmatched. This CDR3 is built from 14 residues. The CDR3 DNA follows: TGTGCCAGCAGTCGGGACAGGGGGGCCGGCGAGCAGTACTTC. This encodes CASSRDRGAGEQYF.

This chain uses TRBV27 with TRBJ1-4; perhaps TRBD1 as D (5 bases). Deletions cut 2 bases from V and 4 bases from J, with 11 bases between. The germline V gene has CDR1 MNHEY and CDR2 SMNVEV (reference sequence). There are 15 residues in the CDR3. As DNA, the CDR3 is TGTGCCAGCAGTTTACGGGGGGTCTTTAATGAAAAACTGTTTTTT. Its protein is CASSLRGVFNEKLFF.

This chain uses TRBV5-7 with TRBJ2-1, with 9 bases fitting TRBD2. TRBV5-7 is annotated as an ORF whose role is uncertain. V dropped 9 bases and J dropped 3; count of bases not matched to a gene: 13. CDR3 length: 16 amino acids. The CDR3 is CATPNPGLAYYNEQFF. CDR3 nucleotides: TGTGCCACACCTAACCCAGGACTAGCGTACTACAATGAGCAGTTCTTC.

This sequence joins TRBV5-3 and TRBJ2-1; 10 bases match TRBD2. TRBV5-3 qualifies as an ORF whose function is uncertain. The CDR3 sequence is 17 residues long. J gave up 1 base and V 0 bases, and 4 bases lay outside the gene matches. The CDR3 spells CARSLAGTSESYNEQFF. As DNA, the CDR3 is TGTGCCAGAAGCTTGGCAGGGACTAGCGAGTCCTACAATGAGCAGTTCTTC.